This TCR beta chain was profiled in a study of blood T cells in healthy people across ages. Details on this clonotype: The target antigen is unknown.

Together with a sample-barcoded 5' primer, a J-beta primer mix was included in a second PCR lasting roughly 6 to 12 cycles. Via MiXCR, TCRdb re-called the 5' RACE reads, giving one row per CDR3 protein. Seen here are about 640,000 distinct CDR3 sequences, around 54% observed once, and the top ten hold over 30%. CDR1 is DFQATT and CDR2 is SNEGSKA in the germline V gene (reference sequence). This CDR3 is built from 13 residues. General study results and limits: Naive CD4+ cells and diversity were both higher in long-lived donors than in aged donors.

The chain combines TRBV20-1 with TRBJ2-5, with D unclear. The better agreement between TRBJ2-7 and the DNA end casts doubt on the J call. The specimen was blood. The clonotype originates from a man between 60 and 70 years old in good health. The CDR3 spells CSARKGAHDEQYF. The CDR3 region has the DNA TGCAGTGCCAGAAAGGGCGCGCATGACGAGCAGTACTTC.